This T cell receptor beta chain was identified during a study of T-cell reconstitution after alpha-beta-depleted transplantation in children. A TCRbeta library incorporating unique molecular identifiers was prepared. TCRdb redid the calling of the PCR reads with MiXCR, one entry per CDR3 protein. Of around 400,000 distinct CDR3 sequences listed, around 20% are singletons. This sequence originates from a human donor who donated a stem cell graft to a child with acute myeloid leukemia. The sample here was PBMCs from the stem cell graft donor, taken from the stem cell graft.

In nucleotides, the CDR3 is TGCAGTGCGACCCCTAGCGGGAGGGCCTCCTACGAGCAGTACTTC. Translated: CSATPSGRASYEQYF. The rearrangement uses TRBV20-1 and TRBJ2-7, with 12 bases aligning to TRBD2. The CDR3 consists of 15 residues. Per germline, CDR1 DFQATT and CDR2 SNEGSKA (reference sequence). Germline trimming cut 6 bases from V and 0 bases from J; bases unmatched to any gene: 6.